This TCR beta chain came from a study of blood T cell repertoires in COVID-19. The overall study: Sample material is recorded as cDNA or gDNA derived from T cells, B-cell-depleted T cells, or PBMCs.

Profiled with immunoSEQ multiplex PCR; TCRdb holds only in-frame clones, not every one. The sample records 150,000 or so clones, 80% to 85% being singletons. Trimming removed 4 bases from V and 4 bases from J; junction bases left unmatched: 4. The CDR3 consists of 15 residues. Germline V CDR1 and CDR2: SGHNT, YYREEE (reference sequence). This TCR came from a man in his late teens or twenties with active or convalescent COVID-19. The chain carries TRBV5-4 and TRBJ2-1; the match to TRBD2 covers 11 bases. What was sequenced was peripheral blood. The chain's CDR3 is CASSQLAGGYNEQFF. In nucleotides, the CDR3 is TGTGCCAGCAGCCAGCTAGCGGGGGGATACAATGAGCAGTTCTTC.